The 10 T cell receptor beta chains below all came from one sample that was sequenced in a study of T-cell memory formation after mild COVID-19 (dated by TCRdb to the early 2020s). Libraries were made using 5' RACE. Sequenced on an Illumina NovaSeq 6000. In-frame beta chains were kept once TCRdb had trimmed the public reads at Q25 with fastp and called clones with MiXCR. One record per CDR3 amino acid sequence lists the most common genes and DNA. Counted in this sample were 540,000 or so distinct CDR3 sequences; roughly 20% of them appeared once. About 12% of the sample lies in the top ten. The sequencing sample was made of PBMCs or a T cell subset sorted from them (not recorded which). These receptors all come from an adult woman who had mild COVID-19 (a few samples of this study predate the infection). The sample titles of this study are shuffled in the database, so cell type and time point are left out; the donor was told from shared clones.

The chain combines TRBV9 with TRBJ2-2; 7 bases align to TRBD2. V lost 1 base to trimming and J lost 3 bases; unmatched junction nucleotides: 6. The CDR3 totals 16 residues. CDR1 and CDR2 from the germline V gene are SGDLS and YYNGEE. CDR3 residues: CASSVRGGGYTGELFF. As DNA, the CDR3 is TGTGCCAGCAGCGTAAGAGGCGGGGGTTACACCGGGGAGCTGTTTTTT.

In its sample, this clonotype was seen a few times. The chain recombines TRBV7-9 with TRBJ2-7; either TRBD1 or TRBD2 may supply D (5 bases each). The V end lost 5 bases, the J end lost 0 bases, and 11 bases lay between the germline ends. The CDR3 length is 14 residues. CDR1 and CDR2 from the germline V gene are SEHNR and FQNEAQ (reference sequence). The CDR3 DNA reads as TGTGCCAGCAGCCCAAGGGACCACTCCTACGAGCAGTACTTC. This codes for CASSPRDHSYEQYF.

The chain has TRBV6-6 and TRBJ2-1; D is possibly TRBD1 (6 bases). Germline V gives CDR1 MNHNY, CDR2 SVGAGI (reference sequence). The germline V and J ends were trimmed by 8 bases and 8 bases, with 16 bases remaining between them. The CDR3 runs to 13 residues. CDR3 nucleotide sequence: TGTGCCAGCGGAACTATACAGGGTTATGAGCAGTTCTTC. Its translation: CASGTIQGYEQFF.

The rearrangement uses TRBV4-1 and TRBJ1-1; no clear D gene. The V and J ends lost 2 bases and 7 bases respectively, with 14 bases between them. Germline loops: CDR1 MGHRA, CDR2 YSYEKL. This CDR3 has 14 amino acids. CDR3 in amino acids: CASSQYNPEGEAFF. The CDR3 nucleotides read TGCGCCAGCAGCCAATACAACCCCGAGGGTGAAGCTTTCTTT.

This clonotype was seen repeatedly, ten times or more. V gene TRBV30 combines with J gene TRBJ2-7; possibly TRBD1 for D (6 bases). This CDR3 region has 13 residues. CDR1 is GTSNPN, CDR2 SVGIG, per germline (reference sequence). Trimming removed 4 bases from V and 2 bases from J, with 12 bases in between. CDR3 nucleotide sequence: TGTGCCTGGACCGTGGACAGTACCTACGAGCAGTACTTC. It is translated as CAWTVDSTYEQYF.

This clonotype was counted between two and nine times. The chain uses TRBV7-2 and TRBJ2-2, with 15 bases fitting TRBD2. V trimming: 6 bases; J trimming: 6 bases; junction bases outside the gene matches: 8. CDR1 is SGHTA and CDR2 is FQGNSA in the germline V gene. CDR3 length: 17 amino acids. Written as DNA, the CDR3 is TGTGCCAGCAGTCCCGGACTAGCGGGAGGGATTGCCGGGGAGCTGTTTTTT. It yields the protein CASSPGLAGGIAGELFF.

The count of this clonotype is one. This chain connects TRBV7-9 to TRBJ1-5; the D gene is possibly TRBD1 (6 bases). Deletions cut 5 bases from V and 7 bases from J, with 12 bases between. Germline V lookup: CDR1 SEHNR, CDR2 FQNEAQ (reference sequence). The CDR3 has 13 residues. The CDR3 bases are TGTGCCAGCAGCGGAGGCAGGGGCCAGCCCCAGCATTTT. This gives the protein CASSGGRGQPQHF.

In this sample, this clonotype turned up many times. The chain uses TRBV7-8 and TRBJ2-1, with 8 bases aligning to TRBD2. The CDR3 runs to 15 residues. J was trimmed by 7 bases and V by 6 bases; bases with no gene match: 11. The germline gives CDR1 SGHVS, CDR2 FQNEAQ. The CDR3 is CASRNAPGTSNEQFF. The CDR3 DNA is TGTGCCAGCAGAAACGCGCCCGGGACTAGTAATGAGCAGTTCTTC. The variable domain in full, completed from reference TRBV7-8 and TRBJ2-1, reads GAGVSQSPRYKVAKRGQDVALRCDPISGHVSLFWYQQALGQGPEFLTYFQNEAQLDKSGLPSDRFFAERPEGSVSTLKIQRTQQEDSAVYLCASRNAPGTSNEQFFGPGTRLTVL.

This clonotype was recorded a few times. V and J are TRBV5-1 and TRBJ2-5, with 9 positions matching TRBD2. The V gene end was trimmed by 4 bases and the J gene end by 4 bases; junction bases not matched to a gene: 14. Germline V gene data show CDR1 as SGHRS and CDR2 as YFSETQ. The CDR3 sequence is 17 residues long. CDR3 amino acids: CASSGGFAGGPVETQYF. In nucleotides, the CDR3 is TGCGCCAGCAGCGGCGGCTTTGCGGGAGGGCCTGTAGAGACCCAGTACTTC.

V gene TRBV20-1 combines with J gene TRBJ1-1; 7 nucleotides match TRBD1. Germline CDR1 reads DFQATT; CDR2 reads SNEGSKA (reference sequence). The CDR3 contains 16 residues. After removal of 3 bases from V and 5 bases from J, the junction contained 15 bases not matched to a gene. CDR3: CSARAAGGSLWTEAFF. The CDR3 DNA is TGCAGTGCTAGGGCGGCAGGGGGTAGTCTTTGGACTGAAGCTTTCTTT.